The rows below give T cell receptor beta chains drawn from one sample of a study of human T cells and chemical hapten exposure. TCRdb redid the calling of the RACE reads with MiXCR, one entry per CDR3 protein. The sample holds about 380,000 distinct CDR3 sequences; more than 4.5% are singletons and the top ten take approximately 2.1%. The sequencing here drew on whole blood, taken in connection with sensitization to the hapten diphenylcyclopropenone (DPC). The receptors derive from a woman aged 50 to 60 with alopecia areata. Some clones in this sample may be carry-over from other donors' samples. The CDR3 runs from the conserved cysteine through the conserved F or W. A D gene is named only where the DNA matches it firmly. Clone size is stated in some rows and not others, as once, few, many or a class when expanded.

>few|TRBJ2-5|TRBV12-3/TRBV12-4|-
TGTGCCAGCAGCCGGTCGGGGGCGCGAGGGGAGACCCAGTACTTC
CASSRSGARGETQYF
>many|TRBJ2-1|TRBV20-1|TRBD1
TGCAGTGCTAGAAATCTTATCCGGGGACAGGGCCTCAATGAGCAGTTCTTC
CSARNLIRGQGLNEQFF
>many|TRBJ1-1|TRBV7-3|-
TGTGCCAGCAGCTCGAACAAGGACACTGAAGCTTTCTTT
CASSSNKDTEAFF
>-|TRBJ1-2|TRBV6-1|-
TGTGCCAGCATCTCCACTCGAGGAGACAGGCACTACGATGGCTACACCTTC
CASISTRGDRHYDGYTF
>many|TRBJ1-1|TRBV18|-
TGTGCCAGCTCACCACCGGGAGAAGCTGGAACTGAAGCTTTCTTT
CASSPPGEAGTEAFF
>many|TRBJ1-3|TRBV2|-
TGTGCCAGCAGTTGGGACTTCAACACCATATATTTT
CASSWDFNTIYF
>-|TRBJ2-1|TRBV7-2|TRBD1
TGTGCCAGCAGCTTAGGACAGGGTTCGTCCCGTGAGCAGTTCTTC
CASSLGQGSSREQFF
>many|TRBJ1-2|TRBV20-1|-
TGCAGTGCTAGAGAAGCATTAGCTAACTATGGCTACACCTTC
CSAREALANYGYTF
>many|TRBJ2-7|TRBV5-1|-
TGCGCCAGCAGCTTGGCCCCAGGGGACTACGAGCAGTACTTC
CASSLAPGDYEQYF
>few|TRBJ2-3|TRBV5-4|-
TGTGCCAGCAGCTTGCGTGGTAGCACAGATACGCAGTATTTT
CASSLRGSTDTQYF
>few|TRBJ1-1|TRBV3-1|-
TGTGCCAGCAGCCCTTCGGGGCCCCGGGGAGCTTTCTTT
CASSPSGPRGAFF
>-|TRBJ2-1|TRBV7-9|-
TGTGCCAGCAGCCCCCTTGATCGTGAGCAGTTCTTC
CASSPLDREQFF
>few|TRBJ2-4|TRBV4-3|-
TGCGCCAGCAGCCAAGATAAGTTAACCGGTCAAAACATTCAGTACTTC
CASSQDKLTGQNIQYF
>-|TRBJ1-2|TRBV3-1|TRBD1
TGTGCCAGCAGCCATCCCGCGCCAGACAGGGGGCCATTAGGGGATGGCTACACCTTC
CASSHPAPDRGPLGDGYTF
>many|TRBJ2-1|TRBV21-1|-
TGTGCCAGCAGAACCGGGACAGGGAAGGATGAGCAGTTCTTC
CASRTGTGKDEQFF
>many|TRBJ1-1|TRBV6-5|-
TGTGCCAGCATCCGGACGGGCCCTTTGAACACTGAAGCTTTCTTT
CASIRTGPLNTEAFF
>many|TRBJ1-2|TRBV28|-
TGTGCCAGCACAACACGAACGGACTCCCCAATGAGAGGCTACACCTTC
CASTTRTDSPMRGYTF
>-|TRBJ1-1|TRBV20-1|-
TGCAGTGCCACTAAGGAGTCTGCTGAAGCTTTCTTT
CSATKESAEAFF
>many|TRBJ1-4|TRBV5-1|-
TGCGCCAGCAGCCCGACCGGTACGGCGGAGGAAAAACTGTTTTTT
CASSPTGTAEEKLFF
>-|TRBJ2-1|TRBV10-3|TRBD1
TGTGCCATCAGTGAGTCGGACAGGTCCCACAATGAGCAGTTCTTC
CAISESDRSHNEQFF
>few|TRBJ2-7|TRBV9|-
TGTGCCAGCAGCGTAGGGGGCGCGGGCTACGAGCAGTACTTC
CASSVGGAGYEQYF
>many|TRBJ2-3|TRBV24-1|-
TGTGCCACTAAAGCGGGCGGCACAGATACGCAGTATTTT
CATKAGGTDTQYF
>many|TRBJ1-1|TRBV20-1|TRBD1
TGCAGTGCTAGAGACCCCCGACAGGGGATGAACACTGAAGCTTTCTTT
CSARDPRQGMNTEAFF
>many|TRBJ2-1|TRBV28|TRBD1
TGTGCCAGCAGTTTGGTACGGACAGGCTACCAGTTCTTC
CASSLVRTGYQFF
>many|TRBJ2-3|TRBV12-3/TRBV12-4|-
TGTGCCAGCAGTTTTTACAAGTTAGATACGCAGTATTTT
CASSFYKLDTQYF
>many|TRBJ2-7|TRBV28|-
TGTGCCAGCAGTTTTAGGGGGGGCTCCTACGAGCAGTACTTC
CASSFRGGSYEQYF
>many|TRBJ1-5|TRBV9|-
TGTGCCAGCAGCGTAACAGACAATCAGCCCCAGCATTTT
CASSVTDNQPQHF
>many|TRBJ2-5|TRBV4-1|-
TGCGCCAGCAGCCAAGGGGGTACGGGGGAAGAGACCCAGTACTTC
CASSQGGTGEETQYF
>many|TRBJ2-7|TRBV10-3|TRBD2
TGTGCCATCAGTGAGTCCGCTAGCGGCGGCTACGAGCAGTACTTC
CAISESASGGYEQYF
>few|TRBJ1-1|TRBV29-1|TRBD1
TGCAGCGTGGGGGGACAGTTCGCTTTCTTT
CSVGGQFAFF
>many|TRBJ2-2|TRBV2|-
TGTGCCAGGTGGGACTCGAACACCGGGGAGCTGTTTTTT
CARWDSNTGELFF
>many|TRBJ1-5|TRBV2|TRBD1
TGTGCCAGCAGGAGGACAGGGCCGCAGCCCCAGCATTTT
CASRRTGPQPQHF
>few|TRBJ2-7|TRBV28|TRBD2
TGTGCCAGCAGTTTATCGCTAGCGGCTTACGAGCAGTACTTC
CASSLSLAAYEQYF
>many|TRBJ2-1|TRBV7-8|-
TGTGCCAGCAGCTTGGACTTGAGTGGGGGATACAATGAGCAGTTCTTC
CASSLDLSGGYNEQFF
>many|TRBJ2-1|TRBV19|-
TGTGCCAGTAGGACCATTCCGGGGTTAGGGGAGCAGTTCTTC
CASRTIPGLGEQFF
>-|TRBJ2-2|TRBV7-9|TRBD2
TGTGCCAGCAGCACAAGCGGGAGGTTTACCGGGGAGCTGTTTTTT
CASSTSGRFTGELFF
>many|TRBJ2-7|TRBV10-3|-
TGTGCCATCAGTTTACAGCCTTACGAGCAGTACTTC
CAISLQPYEQYF
>many|TRBJ2-7|TRBV7-9|-
TGTGCCAGCAGCTTACGTCCAACAGGCCCGGCGGACGAGCAGTACTTC
CASSLRPTGPADEQYF
>-|TRBJ1-1|TRBV6-6|TRBD1
TGTGCCAGCAGTTACTACCCGGACAGGGGAGGGCTGAACACTGAAGCTTTCTTT
CASSYYPDRGGLNTEAFF
>many|TRBJ2-1|TRBV7-2|-
TGTGCCAGCAGCTTAGTCCCTAGCTACAATGAGCAGTTCTTC
CASSLVPSYNEQFF
>few|TRBJ1-2|TRBV27|-
TGTGCCAGCGGTTCTTACAACCACTATGGCTACACCTTC
CASGSYNHYGYTF
>many|TRBJ2-1|TRBV5-1|TRBD2
TGCGCCAGCAGCCCGCCCCTAGCGGGCTCCTACAATGAGCAGTTCTTC
CASSPPLAGSYNEQFF
>many|TRBJ2-7|TRBV20-1|TRBD1
TGCAGTGCTCTGAGGGGGCCCGAGCAGTACTTC
CSALRGPEQYF
>many|TRBJ1-6|TRBV27|-
TGTGCCAGCAGCGGAATTCTTTATAATTCACCCCTCCACTTT
CASSGILYNSPLHF
>-|TRBJ2-7|TRBV7-2|-
TGTGCCAGCAGCCCCCGAGGACAGACCCCTGGGTACGAGCAGTACTTC
CASSPRGQTPGYEQYF
>many|TRBJ2-7|TRBV5-7|-
TGTGCCAGCAGCTCCCCCGGGGGATTTGAGTACTTC
CASSSPGGFEYF
>few|TRBJ1-1|TRBV6-6|-
TGTGCCAGCCTACAGGGGAACACTGAAGCTTTCTTT
CASLQGNTEAFF
>-|TRBJ2-7|TRBV7-9|-
TGTGCCAGCAGCTTAGCAGGGGCGGAGTGGGACTACGAGCAGTACTTC
CASSLAGAEWDYEQYF
>-|TRBJ2-2|TRBV6-4|-
TGTGCCAGCAGTGCAGCTCCGGGCACCGGGGAGCTGTTTTTT
CASSAAPGTGELFF
>-|TRBJ1-2|TRBV24-1|-
TGTGCCACCAGTGACCGGACAGATAACTATGGCTACACCTTC
CATSDRTDNYGYTF
>-|TRBJ2-3|TRBV6-1|-
TGTGCCAGCAGTGAGTTCGGGGCGGCCGGCACAGATACGCAGTATTTT
CASSEFGAAGTDTQYF
>few|TRBJ2-2|TRBV6-5|TRBD2
TGTGCCAGCGGCGGGAGGGCCAGTTCGGGAGCCGGGGAGCTGTTTTTT
CASGGRASSGAGELFF
>many|TRBJ1-2|TRBV20-1|TRBD1
TGCAGTGCTAGAGTTAGGAGGACAGGGGGCGACTATGGCTACACCTTC
CSARVRRTGGDYGYTF
>many|TRBJ1-6|TRBV6-2/TRBV6-3|-
TGTGCCAGCAGTTACGCGGGGGCGTTGAATTCACCCCTCCACTTT
CASSYAGALNSPLHF
>-|TRBJ1-1|TRBV27|-
TGTGCCAGCCCTCAGAGACCACGGCAGCCTTCGCACACTGAAGCTTTCTTT
CASPQRPRQPSHTEAFF
>many|TRBJ1-1|TRBV29-1|-
TGCAGCGTTGACCGCAACGCGGACACTGAAGCTTTCTTT
CSVDRNADTEAFF
>many|TRBJ1-2|TRBV21-1|-
TGTGCCAGCAGCAAAACGGGGGAGCCCTACACCTTC
CASSKTGEPYTF
>many|TRBJ1-5|TRBV21-1|-
TGTGCCAGCAGCAAAGGGTTAAATCAGCCCCAGCATTTT
CASSKGLNQPQHF